This entry features one T cell receptor beta chain sequence. This sample is drawn from a study of cytomegalovirus exposure and HLA in healthy donors. Across the whole study: When fewer than 400 donors were genotyped, 80% to 90% of them were found to fall in the Caucasian-associated ancestry cluster.

13 Jbeta primers and 60 Vbeta primers were used for the PCR. The protocol was immunoSEQ multiplex PCR, while the TCRdb copy is restricted to in-frame clones and leaves out a portion. The top ten clones hold 3.2% of a sample with more than 95,000 clones, 64% of them seen once. Sequenced input: PBMCs. This TCR was recovered from a man aged 60 to 75 in good health and CMV-seronegative.

CDR3: CASSADRGPTQPQHF. CDR3 nucleotides: TGTGCCAGCAGCGCGGACAGGGGACCTACTCAGCCCCAGCATTTT. This sequence joins TRBV7-9 and TRBJ1-5, with 9 positions matching TRBD1. V lost 5 bases and J lost 6; bases outside the gene matches: 8. This CDR3 is built from 15 residues. Germline CDR1 SEHNR, CDR2 FQNEAQ (reference sequence). Looking up the rest from reference TRBV7-9 and TRBJ1-5 gives the full variable domain: DTGVSQNPRHKITKRGQNVTFRCDPISEHNRLYWYRQTLGQGPEFLTYFQNEAQLEKSRLLSDRFSAERPKGSFSTLEIQRTEQGDSAMYLCASSADRGPTQPQHFGDGTRLSIL.